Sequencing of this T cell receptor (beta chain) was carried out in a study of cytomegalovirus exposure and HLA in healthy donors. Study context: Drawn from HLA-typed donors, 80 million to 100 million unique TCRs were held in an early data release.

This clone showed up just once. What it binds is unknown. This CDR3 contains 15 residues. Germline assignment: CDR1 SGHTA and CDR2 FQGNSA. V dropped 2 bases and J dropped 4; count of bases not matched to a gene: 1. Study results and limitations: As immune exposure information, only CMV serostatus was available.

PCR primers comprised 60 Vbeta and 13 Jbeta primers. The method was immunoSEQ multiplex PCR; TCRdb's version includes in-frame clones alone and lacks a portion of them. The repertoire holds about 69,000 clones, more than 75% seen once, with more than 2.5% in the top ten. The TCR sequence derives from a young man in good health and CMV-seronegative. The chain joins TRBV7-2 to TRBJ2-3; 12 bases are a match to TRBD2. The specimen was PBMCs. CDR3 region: CASSLLAGGPDTQYF. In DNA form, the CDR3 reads TGTGCCAGCAGCTTACTAGCGGGGGGGCCAGATACGCAGTATTTT. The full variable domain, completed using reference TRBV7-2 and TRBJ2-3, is GAGVSQSPSNKVTEKGKDVELRCDPISGHTALYWYRQSLGQGLEFLIYFQGNSAPDKSGLPSDRFSAERTGGSVSTLTIQRTQQEDSAVYLCASSLLAGGPDTQYFGPGTRLTVL.